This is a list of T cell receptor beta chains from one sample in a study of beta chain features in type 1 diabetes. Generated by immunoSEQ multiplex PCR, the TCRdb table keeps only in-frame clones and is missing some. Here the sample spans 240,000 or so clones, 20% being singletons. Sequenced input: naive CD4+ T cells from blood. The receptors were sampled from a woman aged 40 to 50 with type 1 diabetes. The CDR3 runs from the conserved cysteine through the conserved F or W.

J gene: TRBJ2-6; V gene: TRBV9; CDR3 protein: CASSPTGGAGANVLTF
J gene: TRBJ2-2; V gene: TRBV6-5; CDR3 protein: CASQEEWTTGELFF
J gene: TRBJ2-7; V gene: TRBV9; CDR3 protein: CASSVVAGSYEQYF
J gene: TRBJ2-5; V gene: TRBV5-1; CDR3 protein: CASSLNSARGGETQYF
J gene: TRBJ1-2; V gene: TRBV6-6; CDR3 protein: CASSYGVTLTYGYTF
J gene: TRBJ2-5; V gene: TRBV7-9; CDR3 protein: CASSLAVGALGTQYF
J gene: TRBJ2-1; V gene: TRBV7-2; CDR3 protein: CASSSEGSSYNEQFF
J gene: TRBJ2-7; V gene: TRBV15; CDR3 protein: CATSRDLVQGLYEQYF
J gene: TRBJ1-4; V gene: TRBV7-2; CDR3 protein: CASSLVGTGDEKLFF
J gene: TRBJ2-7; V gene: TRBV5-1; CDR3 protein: CASSLVVTSGSYEQYF
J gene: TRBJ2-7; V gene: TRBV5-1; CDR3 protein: CASSPGLALYEQYF
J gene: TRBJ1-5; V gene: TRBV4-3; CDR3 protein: CASSQVPRGNQPQHF
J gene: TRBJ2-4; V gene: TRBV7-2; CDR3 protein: CASSFGGENIQYF
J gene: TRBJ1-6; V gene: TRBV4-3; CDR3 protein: CASSQERGGISPLHF
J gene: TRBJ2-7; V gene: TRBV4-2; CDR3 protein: CASSQGEGSGEQYF
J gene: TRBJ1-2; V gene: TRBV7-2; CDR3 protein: CASSSAGGGYGYTF
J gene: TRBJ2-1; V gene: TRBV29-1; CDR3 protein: CSVGRASGWNEQFF
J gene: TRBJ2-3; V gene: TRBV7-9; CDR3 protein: CASSSDRVATQYF
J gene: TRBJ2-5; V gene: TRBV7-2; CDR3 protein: CASSPTGTFQETQYF
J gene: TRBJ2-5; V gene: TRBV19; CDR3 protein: CATSRDRVEAQYF
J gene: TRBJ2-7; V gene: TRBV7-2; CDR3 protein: CASSLSLDRAYEQYF
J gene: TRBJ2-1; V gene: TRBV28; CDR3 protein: CASRGASGTPGEYEQFF
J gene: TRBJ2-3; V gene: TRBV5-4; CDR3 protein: CASSLGLDPDTQYF
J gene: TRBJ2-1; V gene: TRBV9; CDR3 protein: CASSVDRVNEQFF
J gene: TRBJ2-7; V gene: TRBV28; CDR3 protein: CASSLFTVSYEQYF
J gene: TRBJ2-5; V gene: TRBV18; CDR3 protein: CASSPPGTGETQYF
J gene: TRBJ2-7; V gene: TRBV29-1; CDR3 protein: CSVLTSVVYEQYF
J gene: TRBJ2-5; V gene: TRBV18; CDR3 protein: CASSPNTGMETQYF
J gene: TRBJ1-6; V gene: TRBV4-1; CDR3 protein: CASSQESTPPNSPLHF
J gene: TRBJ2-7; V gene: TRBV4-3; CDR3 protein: CASSQGLSGTGDDEQYF
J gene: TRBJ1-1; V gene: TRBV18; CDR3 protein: CASSLDRSSMNTEAFF
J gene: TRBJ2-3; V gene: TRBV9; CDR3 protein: CASRPGTSGRVTDTQYF
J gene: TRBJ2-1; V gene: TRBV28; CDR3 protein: CASSLSGGARGEQFF
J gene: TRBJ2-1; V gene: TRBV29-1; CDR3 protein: CSVESMRGSSYNEQFF
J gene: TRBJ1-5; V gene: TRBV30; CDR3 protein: CAWSLGQGAWPQHF
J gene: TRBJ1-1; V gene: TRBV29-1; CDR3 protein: CSVAGTGLYTEAFF
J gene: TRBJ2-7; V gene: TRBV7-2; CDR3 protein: CASSTDSTSSYEQYF